A few counts support the clone carrying this TCR beta chain. The V end was cut by 1 base, the J end by 6 bases, with 7 bases between. The CDR3 length is 14 residues. In germline, CDR1 is SGHTA, CDR2 FQGNSA. Measured with immunoSEQ multiplex PCR; TCRdb has only the in-frame clones, and not every one. The top ten hold 3.5% of the sample, which has over 9,500 clones, around 89% seen once. This record comes from a study of lymphopenia after photon versus proton radiotherapy. The material was peripheral blood, obtained from a patient treated with photon-based radiotherapy. The V gene is TRBV7-2, the J gene TRBJ1-6; the D is unclear. The sequence derives from a man aged 60 to 69 with pancreatic cancer. The DNA of the CDR3 is TGTGCCAGCAGCTTAGGGAACGTTAATTCACCCCTCCACTTT. It encodes CASSLGNVNSPLHF.